What follows are 27 T cell receptor beta chains derived from one specimen sequenced in a study of identical twins. TCRdb reprocessed the 5' RACE reads with MiXCR, giving one entry per CDR3 protein. This table holds 200,000 to 250,000 distinct CDR3 sequences, about 6.7% found once. This sample also appeared in a second study, on T cells expressing NK-cell markers.

The sequenced material came from CD8+ T cells sorted from blood. The receptor source for this set is a woman aged 18-30 years in good health.

This clonotype was observed at least ten times. The chain has TRBV12-3 or TRBV12-4 and TRBJ2-3; D is unresolved. CDR3 length: 14 residues. V shed 1 base and J shed 5 bases, with 10 bases lying between them. The CDR3: CASSLVLGGDTQYF. Here the CDR3 DNA reads TGTGCCAGCAGTTTAGTTTTGGGTGGAGATACGCAGTATTTT.

The chain recombines TRBV13 with TRBJ2-7, with D maybe TRBD2 (5 bases). V lost 8 bases and J lost 4, with 18 bases in between. The CDR3 loop spans 14 amino acids. Germline V gives CDR1 PRHDT, CDR2 FYEKMQ (reference sequence). CDR3 protein: CASSAPSTGYEQYF. CDR3 bases: TGTGCCAGCTCGGCCCCTAGCACGGGTTACGAGCAGTACTTC.

This clonotype has more than one count but fewer than ten. The chain links TRBV12-3 or TRBV12-4 to TRBJ2-1; D is ambiguous. This CDR3 contains 13 residues. V lost 7 bases to trimming and J lost 0 bases, with 7 bases between them. The CDR3 bases are TGTGCCAGCACCCCTTTCTCCTACAATGAGCAGTTCTTC. The encoded protein is CASTPFSYNEQFF.

This clonotype showed up many times. The chain combines TRBV12-3 or TRBV12-4 with TRBJ2-2; 10 positions agree with TRBD2. J lost 6 bases, V lost 1 base, and 2 bases had no gene match. CDR3 length: 15 amino acids. The DNA of the CDR3 is TGTGCCAGCAGTTTAGTCAGCGGGGGGGCCGGGGAGCTGTTTTTT. Its translation is CASSLVSGGAGELFF.

This clonotype has ten or more counts. The V call is TRBV6-5, the J call TRBJ2-1, with 14 positions matching TRBD2. CDR3 length: 16 residues. Germline assignment: CDR1 MNHEY and CDR2 SVGAGI. Germline trimming cut 2 bases from V and 10 bases from J; bases unmatched to any gene: 7. CDR3 in amino acids: CASSYLRGLAGEEQFF. The CDR3 DNA follows: TGTGCCAGCAGTTACCTCAGGGGACTAGCGGGAGAGGAGCAGTTCTTC.

This chain uses TRBV5-6 with TRBJ2-1; D is possibly TRBD2 (6 bases). The CDR3 covers 14 residues. Between the trimmed V and J ends, which lost 0 bases and 7 bases, there was a span of 11 bases. Looked up from germline, CDR1 is SGHDT and CDR2 is YYEEEE. The CDR3, as DNA: TGTGCCAGCAGCTTGGGGGGGGTGATGAATGAGCAGTTCTTC. It is translated as CASSLGGVMNEQFF.

This clonotype showed up just a few times. The gene calls are TRBV20-1 and TRBJ2-3; D call uncertain. Trimming stripped 0 bases from V and 0 bases from J, with 7 bases between. The V gene's germline CDR1 is DFQATT and CDR2 SNEGSKA (reference sequence). The CDR3 has 14 residues. The CDR3 is CSARDGVSTDTQYF. The CDR3 DNA reads TGCAGTGCTAGAGATGGGGTCAGCACAGATACGCAGTATTTT.

Only a few counts were recorded for this clonotype. CDR3 protein: CSARDQASGATYEQYF. In DNA form, the CDR3 reads TGCAGTGCTAGAGATCAGGCTAGCGGGGCAACCTACGAGCAGTACTTC. This sequence joins TRBV20-1 and TRBJ2-7, with TRBD2 identical over 9 bases. V shed 0 bases, J shed 2 bases, and the junction held 8 bases outside the gene matches. Germline-derived CDR1 and CDR2 are DFQATT and SNEGSKA (reference sequence). The CDR3 has 16 amino acids.

This clonotype has at least ten counts. The CDR3 loop is CSAREAAATYSSGYTF. The CDR3 DNA sequence: TGCAGTGCTAGAGAGGCGGCAGCTACCTACTCCAGTGGCTACACCTTC. The genes are TRBV20-1 and TRBJ1-2; D remains ambiguous. Germline-derived CDR1 and CDR2 are DFQATT and SNEGSKA (reference sequence). V was pared by 0 bases and J by 7 bases, with 21 bases between. The CDR3 has 16 amino acids.

This chain uses TRBV18 with TRBJ2-2; D possibly corresponds to TRBD1 (5 bases). The CDR3 is 15 amino acids. The germline V gene encodes CDR1 KGHSH and CDR2 LQKENI. V shed 0 bases and J shed 6 bases, with 11 bases lying between them. In DNA, the CDR3 is TGTGCCAGCTCACCACCAAGTCAAGGGGCCGGGGAGCTGTTTTTT. Translation: CASSPPSQGAGELFF.

This clonotype occurred many times. This chain links TRBV19 with TRBJ2-1; 10 positions agree with TRBD2. The CDR3 has 16 residues. Germline CDR1 LNHDA, CDR2 SQIVND (reference sequence). Trimming took 7 bases from V and 2 from J; bases not matched to a gene: 8. The CDR3 DNA is TGTGCCAGTACTAGCGGGGGCCTTCTAGCCTACAATGAGCAGTTCTTC. Translated: CASTSGGLLAYNEQFF. Based on the CDR3 plus reference TRBV19 and TRBJ2-1, the full variable domain is DGGITQSPKYLFRKEGQNVTLSCEQNLNHDAMYWYRQDPGQGLRLIYYSQIVNDFQKGDIAEGYSVSREKKESFPLTVTSAQKNPTAFYLCASTSGGLLAYNEQFFGPGTRLTVL.

This clonotype came up a few times. The V gene is TRBV11-2, the J gene TRBJ2-5; 14 nucleotides match TRBD2. CDR1 is SGHAT and CDR2 is FQNNGV in the germline V gene. V lost 3 bases and J lost 4; bases outside the gene matches: 7. The CDR3 totals 17 residues. The CDR3 sequence is CASSFPTSGRGAETQYF. Here the CDR3 DNA reads TGTGCCAGCAGCTTTCCGACTAGCGGGAGGGGGGCAGAGACCCAGTACTTC.

This clonotype was detected many times. The CDR3: CASSFHFYEQYF. In DNA form, the CDR3 reads TGTGCCAGCAGTTTTCACTTCTACGAGCAGTACTTC. The chain carries TRBV12-3 or TRBV12-4 and TRBJ2-7; D gene unclear. This CDR3 spans 12 amino acids. V lost 3 bases to trimming and J lost 3 bases, with 6 bases between them.

This clonotype turned up a few times. The CDR3 loop reads CASSRTVDRIYGYTF. The CDR3 coding sequence is TGTGCCAGCTCACGCACTGTGGACAGGATTTATGGCTACACCTTC. The V call is TRBV12-3 or TRBV12-4, the J call TRBJ1-2, with 7 positions matching TRBD1. V trimming: 8 bases; J trimming: 5 bases; junction bases outside the gene matches: 14. The CDR3 has 15 residues.

This clonotype was counted between two and nine times. One junction end disagrees with the germline gene, perhaps due to a read error. The CDR3 loop reads CAISYGWPSYTF. Written as DNA, the CDR3 is TGTGCCATCAGCTACGGGTGGCCGAGCTACACCTTC. This chain connects TRBV5-6 to TRBJ1-2; D is unresolved. Looked up from germline, CDR1 is SGHDT and CDR2 is YYEEEE. This CDR3 spans 12 amino acids.

The chain couples TRBV9 to TRBJ1-4; 9 positions agree with TRBD1. V lost 3 bases and J lost 7; bases outside the gene matches: 10. The germline V gene encodes CDR1 SGDLS and CDR2 YYNGEE. The CDR3 length is 16 residues. CDR3 DNA sequence: TGTGCCAGCAGCGCAGAGGGAGGGACAGGGCCTGAAAAACTGTTTTTT. Protein product: CASSAEGGTGPEKLFF.

V gene TRBV7-2 combines with J gene TRBJ2-1, with 8 bases matching TRBD1. The CDR3 loop spans 14 amino acids. Germline V lookup: CDR1 SGHTA, CDR2 FQGNSA. J gave up 7 bases and V 7 bases, and 9 bases lay outside the gene matches. The CDR3, as DNA: TGTGCCAGCACCTTCGGACAGGGTATTAATGAGCAGTTCTTC. This codes for CASTFGQGINEQFF.

In its sample, this clonotype was seen many times. This sequence joins TRBV7-9 and TRBJ1-1; no definite D call. CDR3 length equals 12 residues. CDR1 and CDR2 (germline): SEHNR, FQNEAQ (reference sequence). With 2 bases removed from V and 5 bases from J, the gap between germline ends came to 6 bases. The CDR3 DNA reads TGTGCCAGCAGCTTAATGGGAACTGAAGCTTTCTTT. This translates into CASSLMGTEAFF.

The chain carries TRBV5-1 and TRBJ1-1; D unresolved. The CDR3 has 14 residues. Looked up from germline, CDR1 is SGHRS and CDR2 is YFSETQ. V was clipped by 4 bases and J by 0 bases, with 10 bases between them. CDR3 coding DNA: TGCGCCAGCAGCCCGGACGGCTTGAACACTGAAGCTTTCTTT. Encoded protein: CASSPDGLNTEAFF.

V and J are TRBV6-2 or TRBV6-3 and TRBJ1-6; TRBD1 matches 7 bases. Looked up from germline, CDR1 is MNHEY and CDR2 is SVGEGT. J was trimmed by 0 bases and V by 5 bases; bases with no gene match: 4. The CDR3 covers 16 residues. The CDR3 DNA sequence: TGTGCCAGCAGTCGACAGGGTTACTCCTATAATTCACCCCTCCACTTT. Protein product: CASSRQGYSYNSPLHF.

This clonotype appeared many times. The chain links TRBV20-1 to TRBJ2-1; D possibly corresponds to TRBD2 (5 bases). This CDR3 contains 14 residues. Trimming left V 7 bases short and J 0 bases short, with 13 bases between. The germline CDR1 and CDR2 sequences are DFQATT and SNEGSKA (reference sequence). This chain's CDR3 is CSGEGTSSYNEQFF. CDR3 in DNA: TGCAGTGGTGAGGGCACGAGCTCCTACAATGAGCAGTTCTTC.

A few counts support this clonotype. This chain uses TRBV9 with TRBJ2-1, with a weak D call TRBD2 (6 bases). The CDR3 is 15 amino acids. The V end was cut by 3 bases, the J end by 8 bases, with 18 bases between. The germline CDR1 and CDR2 sequences are SGDLS and YYNGEE. CDR3 coding DNA: TGTGCCAGCAGCGCCGGGACGGGAGCCTTAGATGAGCAGTTCTTC. It encodes CASSAGTGALDEQFF.

This clonotype was detected ten times or more. J is TRBJ2-2 and V is TRBV4-2, with D possibly matching TRBD2 (6 bases). This CDR3 is built from 19 residues. Between the trimmed V and J ends, which lost 1 base and 4 bases, there was a span of 22 bases. Germline-derived CDR1 and CDR2 are LGHNA and YNFKEQ. DNA for the CDR3: TGTGCCAGCAGCCAAGGCTCTTCTTCTAGCGCCGCGGGCACCGGGGAGCTGTTTTTT. This translates into CASSQGSSSSAAGTGELFF.

Comment on this clonotype: With a much larger clone just one base away, this may be a read error. The V call is TRBV4-3, the J call TRBJ2-3, with no clear D. Germline CDR1 is LGHNA and CDR2 is YSLEER. This CDR3 is 14 amino acids long. The ends were cut back, 4 bases at V and 2 bases at J, with 10 bases in the middle. CDR3 DNA: TGCGCCAGCAGCCGAGGACGGAACACAGATACGCAGTATTTT. It specifies CASSRGRNTDTQYF.

This clonotype was found many times. The V and J genes are TRBV5-5 and TRBJ1-1; D is uncertain. The germline V and J ends were trimmed by 6 bases and 7 bases, with 19 bases remaining between them. The CDR3 length is 14 residues. The germline CDR1 and CDR2 sequences are SGHKS and YYEKEE (reference sequence). In DNA, the CDR3 is TGTGCCAGCATCACAACTGGGAGGATCGGTGAAGCTTTCTTT. It translates to CASITTGRIGEAFF.

This clonotype appeared many times. V usage is TRBV18 and J usage is TRBJ1-1; D may be TRBD1 (5 bases). Germline lookup yields CDR1 KGHSH and CDR2 LQKENI. Deletions cut 5 bases from V and 11 bases from J, with 12 bases between. The CDR3 extends over 11 amino acids. The CDR3 nucleotides read TGTGCCAGCTCATCCGCCGAGGGGGCTTTCTTT. This codes for CASSSAEGAFF. Complete variable domain (other parts from reference TRBV18 and TRBJ1-1): NAGVMQNPRHLVRRRGQEARLRCSPMKGHSHVYWYRQLPEEGLKFMVYLQKENIIDESGMPKERFSAEFPKEGPSILRIQQVVRGDSAAYFCASSSAEGAFFGQGTRLTVV.

This clonotype was observed a few times. V and J are TRBV27 and TRBJ2-3; D ambiguous. CDR1 MNHEY and CDR2 SMNVEV come from the germline V gene (reference sequence). This CDR3 has 13 residues. V lost 7 bases, J lost 7 bases, and 15 bases lay in between. In DNA form, the CDR3 reads TGTGCCAGCAAGGTAGCCTACACGAATACGCAGTATTTT. This codes for CASKVAYTNTQYF.